The 30 T cell receptor beta chains presented below share a single source sample, sequenced in a study of regulatory T cells in long-lasting Graves disease. This sample's time point: persistent/refractory GD, antithyroid drugs over 5 years with positive TRAb. PBMCs provided the RNA from which the TCR library was made. Construction of the TCR beta libraries employed iRepertoire HTBI primers in conjunction with Arm-PCR of CDR3 regions. Each CDR3 protein gets one entry after TCRdb re-called the multiplex PCR reads with MiXCR. This table holds 700,000 or so distinct CDR3 sequences, roughly 30% found once. Sequencing used peripheral blood mononuclear cells (PBMCs), obtained when the disease was refractory, from a patient treated with antithyroid drugs. The receptor set was obtained from a female donor with Graves disease.

This clonotype has at least ten counts. DNA for the CDR3: TGTGCCAGCAGATCCGGGGGGAGGAATTCACCCCTCCACTTT. Its protein is CASRSGGRNSPLHF. The chain is built from TRBV28 and TRBJ1-6; D is perhaps TRBD1 (5 bases). V lost 6 bases and J lost 7, with 13 bases in between. Germline V gene lookup returns CDR1 MDHEN and CDR2 SYDVKM. CDR3 length: 14 residues.

The chain couples TRBV29-1 to TRBJ1-5, with a tentative D call TRBD1 (6 bases). CDR1 and CDR2 from the germline V gene are SQVTM and ANQGSEA. The CDR3 consists of 14 residues. V dropped 4 bases and J dropped 2 bases, with 12 bases sitting between them. The CDR3 reads CSVVGGVGNQPQHF. The DNA of the CDR3 is TGCAGCGTTGTAGGGGGGGTTGGCAATCAGCCCCAGCATTTT.

The V and J genes are TRBV10-3 and TRBJ1-5, with TRBD1 matching over 7 bases. The germline CDR1 and CDR2 sequences are ENHRY and SYGVKD. Trimming cost V 4 bases and J 4 bases; bases outside gene matches: 4. CDR3 length: 14 residues. The CDR3 here is CAISAGGTNQPQHF. The CDR3 DNA sequence: TGTGCCATCAGTGCAGGGGGAACAAATCAGCCCCAGCATTTT.

This rearrangement joins TRBV9 to TRBJ2-2; D not certain. With 6 bases removed from V and 5 bases from J, the gap between germline ends came to 11 bases. Germline values: CDR1 SGDLS, CDR2 YYNGEE. The CDR3 consists of 13 residues. CDR3 DNA: TGTGCCAGCACAGTCGGGTGGACCGGGGAGCTGTTTTTT. This encodes CASTVGWTGELFF.

This clonotype was observed many times. The V gene is TRBV12-3 or TRBV12-4, the J gene TRBJ1-1; 9 bases are a match to TRBD1. This CDR3 has 14 amino acids. With 6 bases clipped from V and 10 bases from J, the junction kept 12 bases outside the gene matches. The chain's CDR3 is CASRGPRDRVGAFF. The CDR3 nucleotides read TGTGCCAGCAGGGGGCCCCGGGACAGGGTTGGAGCTTTCTTT.

DNA for the CDR3: TGTGCCAGCAGCCCCCATGGGCAGGGTGCGAACACCGGGGAGCTGTTTTTT. This gives the protein CASSPHGQGANTGELFF. The gene calls are TRBV5-5 and TRBJ2-2; perhaps TRBD1 as D (5 bases). The CDR3 has 17 residues. V was trimmed by 4 bases and J by 0 bases, leaving 16 bases between them. Looked up from germline, CDR1 is SGHKS and CDR2 is YYEKEE (reference sequence).

This clonotype was counted only a few times. The rearrangement links TRBV29-1 to TRBJ1-1; 8 nucleotides align to TRBD1. CDR3 size: 12 residues. Trimming at V came to 4 bases and at J to 8 bases, leaving 6 bases not matched to a gene. The V gene's germline CDR1 is SQVTM and CDR2 ANQGSEA. This CDR3 is CSVGDRRYEAFF. The CDR3, as DNA: TGCAGCGTTGGGGACAGGCGCTACGAAGCTTTCTTT.

The chain combines TRBV5-1 with TRBJ2-7; 12 nucleotides match TRBD2. The germline gives CDR1 SGHRS, CDR2 YFSETQ. There are 17 residues in the CDR3. The V and J ends lost 0 bases and 4 bases, in that order; junction bases with no gene match: 8. This CDR3 is CASSLVLAGGIGYEQYF. The CDR3 DNA follows: TGCGCCAGCAGCTTGGTCCTAGCGGGAGGGATTGGGTACGAGCAGTACTTC.

This chain links TRBV12-3 or TRBV12-4 with TRBJ1-5, with 9 nucleotides matching TRBD1. The V and J ends lost 7 bases and 6 bases, in that order; junction bases with no gene match: 4. The CDR3 covers 13 residues. The chain's CDR3 is CASKGQGSQPQHF. CDR3 DNA: TGTGCCAGCAAGGGACAGGGCAGTCAGCCCCAGCATTTT.

The chain joins TRBV6-1 to TRBJ1-1; D may be TRBD1 (5 bases). CDR3 size: 15 residues. Trimming left V 7 bases short and J 1 base short, with 16 bases between. Germline CDR1 reads MNHNS; CDR2 reads SASEGT. CDR3 amino acids: CASKIQGRGNTEAFF. The CDR3 DNA reads TGTGCCAGCAAGATTCAGGGTAGGGGGAACACTGAAGCTTTCTTT.

This clonotype was counted at least ten times. CDR3 nucleotide sequence: TGTGCCAGCAGTTTGAGGGAGACCAATCAGCCCCAGCATTTT. It codes for CASSLRETNQPQHF. The genes are TRBV27 and TRBJ1-5; D is unresolved. This CDR3 comprises 14 residues. Trimming removed 3 bases from V and 3 bases from J, with 9 bases in between. The germline CDR1 and CDR2 sequences are MNHEY and SMNVEV (reference sequence).

This clonotype was observed once. V usage is TRBV25-1 and J usage is TRBJ1-1, with a possible D match to TRBD1 (6 bases). V shed 6 bases and J shed 4 bases, with 18 bases lying between them. This CDR3 has 15 amino acids. Germline V gives CDR1 MGHDK, CDR2 SYGVNS. DNA for the CDR3: TGTGCCAGCAGAGGGACGACAAAGGGGGGCACTGAAGCTTTCTTT. Residues: CASRGTTKGGTEAFF.

Note on this clonotype: With a much larger clone just one base away, this may be a read error. The chain couples TRBV7-3 to TRBJ1-5, with D unclear. Trimming shortened V by 2 bases and J by 3 bases, and 11 bases separated the two germline ends. CDR3 size: 15 residues. The germline CDR1 and CDR2 sequences are SGHTA and FQGTGA. The CDR3 is CASSLDGDLNQPQHF. CDR3 DNA: TGTGCCAGCAGCTTAGACGGCGATCTCAATCAGCCCCAGCATTTT.

The chain carries TRBV29-1 and TRBJ2-2; TRBD1 might be the D (6 bases). V gave up 1 base and J gave up 6 bases, with 12 bases separating them. CDR1 and CDR2 from the germline V gene are SQVTM and ANQGSEA. The CDR3 is 14 amino acids. The CDR3 bases are TGCAGCGTTGAAGGGACAGAAGTTTCCGGGGAGCTGTTTTTT. Protein product: CSVEGTEVSGELFF.

V usage is TRBV6-1 and J usage is TRBJ1-2; 7 bases align to TRBD1. The CDR3 spans 14 residues. V shed 6 bases, J shed 0 bases, and the junction held 4 bases outside the gene matches. CDR1 MNHNS and CDR2 SASEGT come from the germline V gene. CDR3: CASREGQTNYGYTF. The CDR3, as DNA: TGTGCCAGCAGGGAGGGACAGACTAACTATGGCTACACCTTC.

This clonotype has a handful of counts. This sequence joins TRBV15 and TRBJ2-7, with D possibly being TRBD1 or TRBD2 (5 bases each). Germline V gene data show CDR1 as LNHNV and CDR2 as YYDKDF (reference sequence). This CDR3 has 14 amino acids. The V and J ends lost 4 bases and 4 bases respectively, with 14 bases between them. The CDR3 nucleotides read TGTGCCACCAGCACTCGATCGGGACCATACGAGCAGTACTTC. Residues: CATSTRSGPYEQYF.

The rearrangement joins TRBV5-1 to TRBJ2-7; D gene ambiguous. Trimming took 0 bases from V and 1 from J, leaving 11 bases between them. The germline gives CDR1 SGHRS, CDR2 YFSETQ. This CDR3 has 15 amino acids. The CDR3 loop reads CASSLVTDVSYEQYF. The CDR3, as DNA: TGCGCCAGCAGCTTGGTGACTGACGTGTCCTACGAGCAGTACTTC.

The V and J genes are TRBV5-1 and TRBJ2-5, with TRBD1 matching 9 bases. The CDR3 spans 14 residues. Trimming removed 5 bases from V and 3 bases from J; junction bases left unmatched: 5. Germline lookup yields CDR1 SGHRS and CDR2 YFSETQ. Here the CDR3 DNA reads TGCGCCAGCAGTCGGGACAGGGAAAAAGAGACCCAGTACTTC. Protein product: CASSRDREKETQYF.

This clonotype was seen repeatedly, ten times or more. The chain uses TRBV2 and TRBJ2-5, with 9 positions matching TRBD1. Germline loops: CDR1 SNHLY, CDR2 FYNNEI. This CDR3 comprises 14 residues. Trimming removed 6 bases from V and 5 bases from J; junction bases left unmatched: 7. The CDR3 nucleotides are TGTGCCAGCAGAGTGGACAGGGGAAGCGAGACCCAGTACTTC. As protein: CASRVDRGSETQYF.

The V and J genes are TRBV20-1 and TRBJ1-1; 7 bases line up with TRBD1. The germline V gene encodes CDR1 DFQATT and CDR2 SNEGSKA (reference sequence). J lost 0 bases, V lost 4 bases, and 11 bases had no gene match. This CDR3 has 16 amino acids. The CDR3 DNA follows: TGCAGTGCTACCGAAACCAAGACAGGGATGAACACTGAAGCTTTCTTT. Amino acid sequence: CSATETKTGMNTEAFF.

Here the CDR3 DNA reads TGCAGTGCTAGAGGGGGACTAGCGGGAGGAAGGGCAGAGACCCAGTACTTC. This translates into CSARGGLAGGRAETQYF. V usage is TRBV20-1 and J usage is TRBJ2-5; 15 nucleotides line up with TRBD2. CDR1 is DFQATT, CDR2 SNEGSKA, per germline (reference sequence). There are 17 residues in the CDR3. The ends lost 1 base at V and 4 bases at J; junction bases unmatched: 7.

This clonotype was counted between two and nine times. This rearrangement joins TRBV3-1 to TRBJ1-2; D is uncertain. The CDR3 extends over 15 amino acids. V was shortened by 5 bases and J by 1 base, with 14 bases between the two germline ends. CDR1 is LGHDT and CDR2 is YNNKEL in the germline V gene (reference sequence). CDR3 protein: CASSEAGQFNYGYTF. In DNA, the CDR3 is TGTGCCAGCAGCGAAGCCGGTCAGTTTAACTATGGCTACACCTTC.

This clonotype was seen only a few times. V and J are TRBV6-1 and TRBJ2-5; TRBD1 might be the D (6 bases). The CDR3 is 12 residues long. Germline CDR1 reads MNHNS; CDR2 reads SASEGT. Between the trimmed V and J ends, which lost 8 bases and 5 bases, there was a span of 12 bases. CDR3 loop: CASGRGRETQYF. The CDR3 region has the DNA TGTGCCAGCGGCAGGGGCCGGGAGACCCAGTACTTC.

The chain uses TRBV6-1 and TRBJ1-5; maybe TRBD1 (5 bases). Trimming pared 8 bases from V and 0 bases from J, leaving 11 bases between. Germline CDR1 and CDR2: MNHNS and SASEGT. The CDR3 consists of 14 residues. CDR3 sequence: CASRDGISNQPQHF. The CDR3 bases are TGTGCCAGCCGGGACGGGATTAGCAATCAGCCCCAGCATTTT.

V is TRBV9 and J is TRBJ1-2, with a weak D call TRBD1 (5 bases). Germline V CDR1 and CDR2: SGDLS, YYNGEE. CDR3 length: 15 residues. Trimming cost V 4 bases and J 4 bases, with 17 bases left between them. This CDR3 is CASSPRQGPFYGYTF. The CDR3 DNA sequence: TGTGCCAGCAGCCCCCGGCAGGGCCCATTCTATGGCTACACCTTC.

This rearrangement joins TRBV11-2 to TRBJ2-3; 7 bases agree with TRBD2. In germline, CDR1 is SGHAT, CDR2 FQNNGV. The CDR3 sequence is 16 residues long. The J segment lost 6 bases and the V segment lost 5 bases, leaving 14 bases of the junction unmatched. The CDR3 region is CASSEQTSPFSDTQYF. The DNA of the CDR3 is TGTGCCAGCAGCGAACAGACTAGCCCGTTTAGTGATACGCAGTATTTT.

The table lists this clonotype with a few counts. V and J are TRBV12-3 or TRBV12-4 and TRBJ1-4; D unclear. The CDR3 sequence is 16 residues long. V shed 7 bases and J shed 8 bases, with 23 bases lying between them. The CDR3 coding sequence is TGTGCCAGCATTGGACCCCGAAACAGTGGAAACGAAAAACTGTTTTTT. Translation: CASIGPRNSGNEKLFF.

In its sample, this clonotype was seen a few times. The J gene is TRBJ1-2, the V gene TRBV27, with TRBD1 as a possible D gene (6 bases). Trimming cost V 2 bases and J 3 bases, with 10 bases left between them. The CDR3 covers 14 residues. Germline V CDR1 and CDR2: MNHEY, SMNVEV (reference sequence). DNA for the CDR3: TGTGCCAGCAGTTTAACCCAGGGGCACTATGGCTACACCTTC. It specifies CASSLTQGHYGYTF.

The rearrangement joins TRBV6-1 to TRBJ1-1, with D uncertain. This CDR3 region has 14 residues. V lost 6 bases and J lost 1, with 12 bases in between. Germline V lookup: CDR1 MNHNS, CDR2 SASEGT. In nucleotides, the CDR3 is TGTGCCAGCAGATGGAGCCGGGGGAACACTGAAGCTTTCTTT. Translation: CASRWSRGNTEAFF.

The rearrangement uses TRBV7-8 and TRBJ2-7; D unclear. The V end lost 0 bases, the J end lost 0 bases, and 12 bases lay between the germline ends. Germline assignment: CDR1 SGHVS and CDR2 FQNEAQ. The CDR3 is made up of 16 amino acids. The DNA of the CDR3 is TGTGCCAGCAGCTTAGCGACTCAGCCCAGCTCCTACGAGCAGTACTTC. It specifies CASSLATQPSSYEQYF. Full variable domain (outside the CDR3, taken from reference TRBV7-8 and TRBJ2-7): GAGVSQSPRYKVAKRGQDVALRCDPISGHVSLFWYQQALGQGPEFLTYFQNEAQLDKSGLPSDRFFAERPEGSVSTLKIQRTQQEDSAVYLCASSLATQPSSYEQYFGPGTRLTVT.